These 21 T cell receptor beta chains were sequenced from one sample in a study of Graves' ophthalmopathy and Graves' hyperthyroidism. For repertoire sequencing, the TCR beta CDR3 regions were amplified from RNA transcripts. An opening RT-PCR round employed HTBI primers and preceded a second-round multiplex PCR. Each CDR3 protein is one row after TCRdb ran MiXCR on the multiplex PCR reads. This table has over a million distinct CDR3 sequences, about two fifths appearing once. The material sequenced was peripheral blood or thyroid tissue (not recorded which). All receptors derive from an adult man with Graves' hyperthyroidism.

The chain recombines TRBV20-1 with TRBJ1-2; possible D gene TRBD1, 5 bases. The V end lost 4 bases, the J end lost 4 bases, and 13 bases lay between the germline ends. Germline V lookup: CDR1 DFQATT, CDR2 SNEGSKA (reference sequence). There are 13 residues in the CDR3. The CDR3 nucleotides are TGCAGTGCTATGGCGCAGGGCTTCTATGGCTACACCTTC. Translating gives CSAMAQGFYGYTF.

In its sample, this clonotype was seen a few times. This chain connects TRBV6-5 to TRBJ2-2; 8 nucleotides line up with TRBD2. The J segment lost 4 bases and the V segment lost 5 bases, leaving 6 bases of the junction unmatched. The germline CDR1 and CDR2 sequences are MNHEY and SVGAGI. This CDR3 spans 15 amino acids. Here the CDR3 reads CASSQSGRPTGELFF. The CDR3 nucleotides read TGTGCCAGCAGTCAAAGCGGGAGACCCACCGGGGAGCTGTTTTTT.

This clonotype was seen many times. The chain carries TRBV2 and TRBJ2-6, with D hard to call. The CDR3 consists of 16 residues. Germline CDR1 reads SNHLY; CDR2 reads FYNNEI. V was shortened by 4 bases and J by 0 bases, with 10 bases between the two germline ends. The CDR3 loop is CASSGPGSSGANVLTF. CDR3 DNA: TGTGCCAGCAGTGGGCCCGGTAGCTCTGGGGCCAACGTCCTGACTTTC.

At least ten counts were recorded for this clonotype. The chain recombines TRBV19 with TRBJ2-2; D is ambiguous. The CDR3 covers 13 residues. Germline CDR1 LNHDA, CDR2 SQIVND (reference sequence). The V end was cut by 5 bases, the J end by 4 bases, with 8 bases between. The CDR3 is CASSARTTGELFF. The DNA of the CDR3 is TGTGCCAGTAGTGCCCGGACCACCGGGGAGCTGTTTTTT.

In this sample, this clonotype turned up a few times. The rearrangement joins TRBV7-9 to TRBJ2-7, with D uncertain. Germline CDR1 and CDR2: SEHNR and FQNEAQ (reference sequence). CDR3 size: 16 residues. The germline V and J ends were trimmed by 2 bases and 0 bases, with 14 bases remaining between them. In DNA, the CDR3 is TGTGCCAGCAGCTTATGGTCAGCTTCTTTCTCCTACGAGCAGTACTTC. It yields the protein CASSLWSASFSYEQYF. The whole variable domain, filled in from reference TRBV7-9 and TRBJ2-7, reads DTGVSQNPRHKITKRGQNVTFRCDPISEHNRLYWYRQTLGQGPEFLTYFQNEAQLEKSRLLSDRFSAERPKGSFSTLEIQRTEQGDSAMYLCASSLWSASFSYEQYFGPGTRLTVT.

In this sample, this clonotype turned up many times. In DNA, the CDR3 is TGTGCCAGCCACCCGGGACAGGAGATGAACACTGAAGCTTTCTTT. Protein: CASHPGQEMNTEAFF. This chain joins TRBV12-3 or TRBV12-4 and TRBJ1-1, with 8 nucleotides matching TRBD1. CDR3 length: 15 amino acids. The junction had 8 bases not matched to a gene; V was cut back by 8 bases and J by 0 bases.

This sequence joins TRBV5-6 and TRBJ2-7; no clear D gene. Germline V gene lookup returns CDR1 SGHDT and CDR2 YYEEEE. The V gene lost 3 bases and the J gene lost 2 bases, with 12 bases spanning the gap. The length of the CDR3 is 14 residues. Written as DNA, the CDR3 is TGTGCCAGCAGCTCAGCCGACAATCCCTACGAGCAGTACTTC. Protein: CASSSADNPYEQYF.

This clonotype was counted many times. The genes are TRBV6-6 and TRBJ2-7; 8 bases are shared with TRBD2. Per germline, CDR1 MNHNY and CDR2 SVGAGI (reference sequence). This CDR3 region has 18 residues. V was pared by 2 bases and J by 5 bases, with 17 bases of the junction left unmatched. CDR3 DNA: TGTGCCAGCAGTTACGTTCGGGGAGCGGGAGTCCACAAGGACGAGCAGTACTTC. As protein: CASSYVRGAGVHKDEQYF.

A word on this clonotype: Germline is not matched at one junction end, which may reflect a read error. V and J are TRBV12-3 or TRBV12-4 and TRBJ1-3, with no clear D. The length of the CDR3 is 13 residues. CDR3 DNA sequence: TGTGCCAGCAGTTTTTTGTCCGGAAACACCACATATTTT. Translating it yields CASSFLSGNTTYF.

This clonotype was observed many times. The CDR3 reads CSVLGIGAFF. The CDR3 coding sequence is TGCAGCGTCTTAGGAATCGGAGCTTTCTTT. J is TRBJ1-1 and V is TRBV29-1; D unresolved. Germline CDR1 reads SQVTM; CDR2 reads ANQGSEA. V lost 6 bases to trimming and J lost 10 bases, with 12 bases between them. The length of the CDR3 is 10 residues.

V and J are TRBV15 and TRBJ1-5; no reliable D call. The ends were cut back, 6 bases at V and 2 bases at J, with 23 bases in the middle. This CDR3 contains 18 residues. The germline V gene encodes CDR1 LNHNV and CDR2 YYDKDF (reference sequence). The CDR3 DNA sequence: TGTGCCACCAGTGAAGTCCCCCGAACTTCCATAGGCAATCAGCCCCAGCATTTT. Its translation: CATSEVPRTSIGNQPQHF. Based on the CDR3 plus reference TRBV15 and TRBJ1-5, the full variable domain is DAMVIQNPRYQVTQFGKPVTLSCSQTLNHNVMYWYQQKSSQAPKLLFHYYDKDFNNEADTPDNFQSRRPNTSFCFLDIRSPGLGDTAMYLCATSEVPRTSIGNQPQHFGDGTRLSIL.

Points on this clonotype: Possible read error: a much larger clone is one base away. The gene calls are TRBV10-2 and TRBJ1-5; no clear D. CDR1 is WSHSY and CDR2 is SAAADI in the germline V gene. This CDR3 has 15 amino acids. V was pared by 3 bases and J by 0 bases, with 9 bases between. The CDR3: CASSDEQSSNQPQHF. Here the CDR3 DNA reads TGCGCCAGCAGTGACGAACAGAGTAGCAATCAGCCCCAGCATTTT.

This clonotype was recorded at least ten times. This sequence joins TRBV7-6 and TRBJ2-7, with 8 positions matching TRBD2. V shed 5 bases, J shed 3 bases, and the junction held 6 bases outside the gene matches. Per the germline V gene, CDR1 is SGHVS and CDR2 is FNYEAQ. This CDR3 contains 14 residues. The CDR3 is CASSPVRGGYEQYF. CDR3 bases: TGTGCCAGCAGCCCCGTTCGGGGGGGCTACGAGCAGTACTTC.

The V and J genes are TRBV29-1 and TRBJ1-6, with 9 bases identical to TRBD1. CDR3 size: 13 residues. Germline CDR1 SQVTM, CDR2 ANQGSEA. Trimming took 8 bases from V and 5 from J; bases not matched to a gene: 4. The CDR3 loop is CSLGTGNNSPLHF. DNA of the CDR3: TGCAGCTTGGGGACAGGGAATAATTCACCCCTCCACTTT.

The chain joins TRBV4-3 to TRBJ2-7; D may correspond to TRBD1 or TRBD2 (5 bases each). The CDR3 extends over 14 amino acids. Germline values: CDR1 LGHNA, CDR2 YSLEER. V was clipped by 4 bases and J by 6 bases, with 16 bases between them. The CDR3 DNA sequence: TGCGCCAGCAGCCCGACCGGGACCGACATCGAGCAGTACTTC. Protein sequence: CASSPTGTDIEQYF.

This clonotype has ten or more counts. The chain uses TRBV20-1 and TRBJ2-5; D may be TRBD1 or TRBD2 (7 bases each). This CDR3 has 15 amino acids. CDR1 and CDR2 from the germline V gene are DFQATT and SNEGSKA (reference sequence). Trimming removed 5 bases at V and 5 bases at J, with 21 bases between. CDR3 sequence reads: CSAHIQGPGGETQYF. In DNA, the CDR3 is TGCAGTGCTCACATACAGGGGCCGGGGGGTGAGACCCAGTACTTC.

This clonotype was counted ten times or more. The chain carries TRBV7-8 and TRBJ1-3; D is uncertain. V lost 5 bases, J lost 0 bases, and 11 bases lay in between. Germline V gene lookup returns CDR1 SGHVS and CDR2 FQNEAQ. The CDR3 contains 15 residues. The CDR3 spells CASSEHLTSGNTIYF. CDR3 coding DNA: TGTGCCAGCAGCGAACACCTCACCTCTGGAAACACCATATATTTT.

This clonotype was detected only a few times. As the CDR3 is not closed by the conserved phenylalanine or tryptophan, this likely results from a read error. V gene TRBV7-2 combines with J gene TRBJ1-5, with D hard to call. The germline CDR1 and CDR2 sequences are SGHTA and FQGNSA. This CDR3 region has 14 residues. The CDR3 DNA reads as TGTGCCGGCAGCGAGAGGGCTAGCAATCAGCCCCAGCATCTT. Protein sequence: CAGSERASNQPQHL.

This clonotype was detected once. Sequence at one end of the junction differs from germline and may be a read error. V is TRBV7-2 and J is TRBJ2-5; TRBD2 might be the D (5 bases). CDR3 size: 11 residues. Germline V gives CDR1 SGHTA, CDR2 FQGNSA. CDR3 sequence: CASTLGETEYF. The CDR3 nucleotides are TGTGCCAGCACCCTCGGGGAGACCGAGTACTTC.

The rearrangement links TRBV20-1 to TRBJ1-6; 7 bases line up with TRBD1. Germline V gene sequence: CDR1 DFQATT, CDR2 SNEGSKA (reference sequence). The CDR3 runs to 12 residues. The chain's CDR3 is CGYLQGNSPLHF. DNA for the CDR3: TGCGGTTATCTACAGGGGAATTCACCCCTCCACTTT.

The chain has TRBV28 and TRBJ2-5; possible D gene TRBD1, 6 bases. V lost 5 bases and J lost 3, with 10 bases in between. The CDR3 consists of 13 residues. Germline values: CDR1 MDHEN, CDR2 SYDVKM. The CDR3 region is CASSTNREETQYF. CDR3 nucleotide sequence: TGTGCCAGCAGTACAAACAGGGAAGAGACCCAGTACTTC.